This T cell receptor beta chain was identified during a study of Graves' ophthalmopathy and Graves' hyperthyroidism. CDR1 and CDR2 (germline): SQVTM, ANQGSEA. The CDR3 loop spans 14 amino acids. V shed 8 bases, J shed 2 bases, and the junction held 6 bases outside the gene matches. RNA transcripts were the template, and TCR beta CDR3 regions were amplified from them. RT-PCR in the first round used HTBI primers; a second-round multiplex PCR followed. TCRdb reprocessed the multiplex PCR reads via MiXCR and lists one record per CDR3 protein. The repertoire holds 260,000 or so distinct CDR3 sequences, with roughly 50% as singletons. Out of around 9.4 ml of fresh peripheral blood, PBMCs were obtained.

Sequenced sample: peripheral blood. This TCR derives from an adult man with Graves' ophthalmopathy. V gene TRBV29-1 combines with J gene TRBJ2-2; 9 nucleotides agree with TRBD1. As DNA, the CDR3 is TGCAGCTCCCGGACAGGGGTTAACACCGGGGAGCTGTTTTTT. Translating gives CSSRTGVNTGELFF.